This note documents a single T cell receptor beta chain sequence. The target antigen is unknown. The source of the sample is a study of OX40 agonist ivuxolimab in advanced cancers. The study, taken as a whole, reports: Some patients without response likewise showed low normalized clonal expansion.

The germline V gene encodes CDR1 SGHTS and CDR2 YDEGEE. CDR3 length: 14 amino acids. V gave up 0 bases and J gave up 4 bases, with 8 bases separating them. The protocol was immunoSEQ multiplex PCR, while the TCRdb copy is restricted to in-frame clones and leaves out a portion. In the table there are roughly 86,000 clones, about nine tenths of which are singletons. This sequence was found in an adult with an advanced solid tumor such as melanoma, head and neck, liver or kidney cancer. The chain links TRBV5-8 to TRBJ1-5; a possible D gene is TRBD1 (5 bases). The sequencing here drew on CD4+ or CD8+ T cells sorted from blood, taken in a trial of the OX40 agonist ivuxolimab. For the CDR3, the DNA is TGTGCCAGCAGCTTGGTTCGGGGGAATCAGCCCCAGCATTTT. Encoded protein: CASSLVRGNQPQHF.